This passage covers 2 T cell receptor beta chains from one sample sequenced in a study of blood T cells in healthy people across ages. Next came a second PCR, run for about 6 to 11 cycles, which used a sample-barcoded 5' primer along with a J-beta primer mix. MiXCR was run by TCRdb on the 5' RACE reads, yielding one entry per CDR3 protein. The table has 1.8 million or so distinct CDR3 sequences, about two fifths seen once. The sample taken for sequencing was blood. These receptor sequences come from a human donor in good health.

The chain joins TRBV4-3 to TRBJ2-7; TRBD1 might be the D (5 bases). From germline, CDR1 is LGHNA and CDR2 YSLEER. This CDR3 has 15 amino acids. V lost 3 bases to trimming and J lost 2 bases, with 14 bases between them. CDR3 DNA sequence: TGCGCCAGCAGCCATTCCGACAGACCCACCTACGAGCAGTACTTC. Encoded protein: CASSHSDRPTYEQYF.

The sample holds a few counts of this clonotype. The chain carries TRBV20-1 and TRBJ2-7; D is unclear. The CDR3 totals 11 residues. Germline-derived CDR1 and CDR2 are DFQATT and SNEGSKA (reference sequence). Between the trimmed V and J ends, which lost 5 bases and 2 bases, there was a span of 7 bases. The CDR3 protein is CSAPSTYEQYF. CDR3 bases: TGCAGTGCTCCCTCTACCTACGAGCAGTACTTC.